Detailed here is one T cell receptor beta chain. The data belong to a study of blood T cell repertoires in COVID-19. Libraries were prepared by immunoSEQ multiplex PCR; TCRdb keeps only in-frame clonotypes and omits some of them. The sample carries 70,000 to 85,000 clones, around 79% recorded once. The sequence was obtained from a man older than 75 with acute or convalescent COVID-19. Sequenced sample: peripheral blood.

The CDR3 sequence: CASSDRGGQPQHF. The CDR3 DNA reads TGTGCCAGCAGTGACAGGGGTGGTCAGCCCCAGCATTTT. The V and J genes are TRBV2 and TRBJ1-5; D possibly corresponds to TRBD1 (6 bases). Per germline, CDR1 SNHLY and CDR2 FYNNEI. V was clipped by 3 bases and J by 6 bases, with 9 bases between them. This CDR3 has 13 residues.